The 32 T cell receptor beta chains presented below share a single source sample, sequenced in a study of blood T cell repertoires in COVID-19. The table came from immunoSEQ multiplex PCR; TCRdb's copy has only in-frame clones and leaves some out. Of roughly 260,000 clones in the sample, around 90% were seen once. Sample: peripheral blood. The receptors stem from a woman aged 45 to 65 who had recovered from COVID-19.

This chain uses TRBV6-2 or TRBV6-3 with TRBJ2-1; tentative D call: TRBD2 (6 bases). CDR3 length: 16 amino acids. Deletions cut 6 bases from V and 0 bases from J, with 15 bases between. CDR1 is MNHEY and CDR2 is SVGEGT in the germline V gene. In DNA, the CDR3 is TGTGCCAGCAGCCCCAGTAGCGGCCACTCCTACAATGAGCAGTTCTTC. Translation: CASSPSSGHSYNEQFF.

The chain links TRBV19 to TRBJ1-1, with D perhaps TRBD1 (6 bases). Germline CDR1 and CDR2: LNHDA and SQIVND (reference sequence). The CDR3 totals 13 residues. With 6 bases removed from V and 1 base from J, the gap between germline ends came to 9 bases. This CDR3 is CASSWTENTEAFF. The CDR3, as DNA: TGTGCCAGTAGCTGGACAGAGAACACTGAAGCTTTCTTT.

V usage is TRBV6-4 and J usage is TRBJ1-2; D call uncertain. V lost 5 bases to trimming and J lost 2 bases, with 15 bases between them. This CDR3 is 15 amino acids long. The V gene's germline CDR1 is MRHNA and CDR2 SNTAGT. DNA for the CDR3: TGTGCCAGCAGTCCCGGAGGAGGGTCCAACTATGGCTACACCTTC. This encodes CASSPGGGSNYGYTF.

V usage is TRBV7-9 and J usage is TRBJ1-5, with D perhaps TRBD1 (5 bases). Germline lookup yields CDR1 SEHNR and CDR2 FQNEAQ (reference sequence). This CDR3 is built from 14 residues. V was cut by 4 bases and J by 5 bases, with 12 bases left in between. CDR3 sequence: CASSYPGSYQPQHF. The DNA for the CDR3 is TGTGCCAGCAGCTACCCAGGGTCCTATCAGCCCCAGCATTTT.

The J gene is TRBJ1-4, the V gene TRBV7-2, with 7 positions matching TRBD1. The germline CDR1 and CDR2 sequences are SGHTA and FQGNSA. The CDR3 has 15 residues. The V gene end was trimmed by 2 bases and the J gene end by 6 bases; junction bases not matched to a gene: 6. The CDR3 sequence is CASSLNRDSHEKLFF. The CDR3 DNA reads TGTGCCAGCAGCTTAAACCGGGACAGTCATGAAAAACTGTTTTTT.

J is TRBJ1-5 and V is TRBV30, with 7 bases that match TRBD1. Germline-derived CDR1 and CDR2 are GTSNPN and SVGIG (reference sequence). This CDR3 comprises 12 residues. With 2 bases clipped from V and 7 bases from J, the junction kept 2 bases outside the gene matches. The CDR3 DNA reads TGTGCCTGGAGTCAACAGGGGCAGCCCCAGCATTTT. The encoded protein is CAWSQQGQPQHF.

This clone occurred a few times. The chain uses TRBV28 and TRBJ1-5; D gene uncertain. This CDR3 comprises 14 residues. V was shortened by 5 bases and J by 3 bases, with 11 bases between the two germline ends. CDR1 and CDR2 from the germline V gene are MDHEN and SYDVKM. This CDR3 is CASSTGRDNQPQHF. The CDR3 region has the DNA TGTGCCAGCAGTACCGGGAGAGACAATCAGCCCCAGCATTTT.

This clone was seen only once. The CDR3 protein is CASSEHRDHEQYF. For the CDR3, the DNA is TGTGCCAGCAGTGAACACAGGGACCACGAGCAGTACTTC. This rearrangement joins TRBV2 to TRBJ2-7; weak D call: TRBD1 (6 bases). Per the germline V gene, CDR1 is SNHLY and CDR2 is FYNNEI. V was cut by 2 bases and J by 5 bases, with 10 bases left in between. This CDR3 region has 13 residues.

The chain carries TRBV21-1 and TRBJ1-2; whether TRBD1, the table's D call, matches the DNA was not checked. TRBV21-1 is tagged as a pseudogene. The CDR3 loop spans 17 amino acids. Here the CDR3 reads CASSIPDRGGLSRGYTF. The CDR3 nucleotides read TGTGCCAGCAGTATCCCGGACAGGGGCGGGCTATCTAGGGGCTACACCTTC.

V is TRBV7-6 and J is TRBJ1-3; 7 nucleotides agree with TRBD1. This CDR3 spans 16 amino acids. The junction had 2 bases not matched to a gene; V was cut back by 0 bases and J by 0 bases. CDR1 and CDR2 (germline): SGHVS, FNYEAQ. The CDR3 sequence: CASSLAGTDSGNTIYF. The CDR3 DNA is TGTGCCAGCAGCTTAGCGGGGACAGACTCTGGAAACACCATATATTTT.

V and J are TRBV3-1 (or the pseudogene TRBV3-2) and TRBJ2-1, with 11 positions matching TRBD2. V lost 8 bases to trimming and J lost 7 bases; unmatched junction nucleotides: 7. Germline V gene data show CDR1 as LGHDT and CDR2 as YNNKEL (reference sequence). The CDR3 has 14 residues. The CDR3 loop reads CASVLSGGGNEQFF. The CDR3, as DNA: TGTGCCAGCGTACTTAGCGGGGGGGGAAATGAGCAGTTCTTC.

The rearrangement joins TRBV5-1 to TRBJ2-2; perhaps TRBD2 as D (5 bases). CDR1 is SGHRS, CDR2 YFSETQ, per germline. The length of the CDR3 is 15 residues. V was trimmed by 3 bases and J by 5 bases, leaving 14 bases between them. The chain's CDR3 is CASSSGLSSTGELFF. DNA for the CDR3: TGCGCCAGCAGCTCCGGACTCTCTTCGACCGGGGAGCTGTTTTTT.

In its sample, this clone was seen once. This chain links TRBV19 with TRBJ1-1; perhaps TRBD1 as D (5 bases). The CDR3 totals 13 residues. The V end was cut by 7 bases, the J end by 8 bases, with 17 bases between. CDR1 is LNHDA, CDR2 SQIVND, per germline (reference sequence). The CDR3 DNA sequence: TGTGCCAGTACCCAGCGGGGGATCCCCGAAGCTTTCTTT. Protein sequence: CASTQRGIPEAFF.

The CDR3 nucleotides read TGCAGCGTTGTGACCAGGCTACCGCAAGAGACCCAGTACTTC. Protein sequence: CSVVTRLPQETQYF. This chain uses TRBV29-1 with TRBJ2-5, with no clear D. V was clipped by 4 bases and J by 2 bases, with 14 bases between them. Germline V lookup: CDR1 SQVTM, CDR2 ANQGSEA. The CDR3 loop spans 14 amino acids.

The chain links TRBV19 to TRBJ1-6, with D maybe TRBD1 (6 bases). The CDR3 is 14 residues long. The ends were cut back, 6 bases at V and 10 bases at J, with 16 bases in the middle. CDR1 LNHDA and CDR2 SQIVND come from the germline V gene (reference sequence). As DNA, the CDR3 is TGTGCCAGTAGCGAGGGGGGGGGCCGGTCACCCCTCCACTTT. This sequence encodes CASSEGGGRSPLHF.

V usage is TRBV2 and J usage is TRBJ1-2; D not resolved. The germline CDR1 and CDR2 sequences are SNHLY and FYNNEI. Trimming took 6 bases from V and 4 from J, leaving 12 bases between them. This CDR3 is built from 13 residues. Here the CDR3 DNA reads TGTGCCAGCAGGAGAGAGGGTGTCTATGGCTACACCTTC. Translated, it gives CASRREGVYGYTF. Full variable domain (missing parts from reference TRBV2 and TRBJ1-2): EPEVTQTPSHQVTQMGQEVILRCVPISNHLYFYWYRQILGQKVEFLVSFYNNEISEKSEIFDDQFSVERPDGSNFTLKIRSTKLEDSAMYFCASRREGVYGYTFGSGTRLTVV.

The chain uses TRBV4-2 and TRBJ2-7; D is possibly TRBD2 (6 bases). Deletions cut 1 base from V and 2 bases from J, with 9 bases between. Per the germline V gene, CDR1 is LGHNA and CDR2 is YNFKEQ. CDR3 length equals 14 residues. The CDR3 DNA reads TGTGCCAGCAGCCAAGGGCTAGCGACCTACGAGCAGTACTTC. Translated: CASSQGLATYEQYF.

This sequence joins TRBV5-6 and TRBJ1-1; the match to TRBD1 covers 8 bases. Germline-derived CDR1 and CDR2 are SGHDT and YYEEEE. J lost 4 bases, V lost 1 base, and 9 bases had no gene match. This CDR3 is 16 amino acids long. The CDR3 DNA follows: TGTGCCAGCAGCTTGTCCGACTCAGGGGGCCTCACTGAAGCTTTCTTT. Translation gives CASSLSDSGGLTEAFF.

This clone has a single count. The rearrangement links TRBV5-6 to TRBJ1-2, with 10 bases aligning to TRBD1. This CDR3 has 17 amino acids. J lost 7 bases, V lost 4 bases, and 16 bases had no gene match. CDR1 and CDR2 (germline): SGHDT, YYEEEE. The CDR3 DNA reads as TGTGCCAGCAGCAAGACAGGGGGCGGAGGCTCCCTCCGTGGCTACACCTTC. Translating gives CASSKTGGGGSLRGYTF.

This clone was found once. The J gene is TRBJ2-5, the V gene TRBV5-1; 9 bases align to TRBD2. CDR1 SGHRS and CDR2 YFSETQ come from the germline V gene. Germline trimming cut 0 bases from V and 3 bases from J; bases unmatched to any gene: 6. This CDR3 spans 16 amino acids. For the CDR3, the DNA is TGCGCCAGCAGCTTGGTGGGGCTAGCGGGGAAAGAGACCCAGTACTTC. This encodes CASSLVGLAGKETQYF.

The chain couples TRBV6-2 or TRBV6-3 to TRBJ2-1, with a possible D match to TRBD2 (6 bases). Germline CDR1 MNHEY, CDR2 SVGEGT. V was trimmed by 5 bases and J by 8 bases, leaving 19 bases between them. CDR3 length: 15 amino acids. CDR3 DNA: TGTGCCAGCAGTCCCAAGGGCCTAGCGTCAGATGAGCAGTTCTTC. This codes for CASSPKGLASDEQFF.

V gene TRBV6-5 combines with J gene TRBJ1-2; D may be TRBD1 (5 bases). The CDR3 length is 13 residues. Trimming took off 8 bases at V and 8 bases at J, with 18 bases between the two ends. Germline V gives CDR1 MNHEY, CDR2 SVGAGI. CDR3 in DNA: TGTGCCAGCGACAGAATGGGTTCTGGAGGCTACACCTTC. Its translation: CASDRMGSGGYTF.

This sequence joins TRBV28 and TRBJ1-1; 8 bases are a match to TRBD1. Looked up from germline, CDR1 is MDHEN and CDR2 is SYDVKM. The CDR3 runs to 14 residues. The junction had 3 bases not matched to a gene; V was cut back by 6 bases and J by 0 bases. CDR3 in amino acids: CASRGTGMNTEAFF. The CDR3 DNA reads TGTGCCAGCAGGGGGACAGGCATGAACACTGAAGCTTTCTTT. Variable domain in full (rest from reference TRBV28 and TRBJ1-1): DVKVTQSSRYLVKRTGEKVFLECVQDMDHENMFWYRQDPGLGLRLIYFSYDVKMKEKGDIPEGYSVSREKKERFSLILESASTNQTSMYLCASRGTGMNTEAFFGQGTRLTVV.

This sequence joins TRBV29-1 and TRBJ2-1; 13 nucleotides match TRBD2. With 6 bases clipped from V and 8 bases from J, the junction kept 7 bases outside the gene matches. In germline, CDR1 is SQVTM, CDR2 ANQGSEA. This CDR3 contains 14 residues. For the CDR3, the DNA is TGCAGCGTCGTGGGACTAGCGGGATTGGATGAGCAGTTCTTC. Translation: CSVVGLAGLDEQFF.

The J gene is TRBJ2-2, the V gene TRBV9; 7 nucleotides align to TRBD2. J was trimmed by 1 base and V by 3 bases; bases with no gene match: 9. Germline V gene sequence: CDR1 SGDLS, CDR2 YYNGEE. The CDR3 is 17 amino acids. The DNA of the CDR3 is TGTGCCAGCAGCGCGAGACGAGCGGGACTGAACACCGGGGAGCTGTTTTTT. Amino acids: CASSARRAGLNTGELFF.

The rearrangement uses TRBV5-1 and TRBJ1-1; D remains ambiguous. Germline V gene lookup returns CDR1 SGHRS and CDR2 YFSETQ. The ends were cut back, 0 bases at V and 1 base at J, with 13 bases in the middle. This CDR3 spans 16 amino acids. CDR3 sequence: CASSLASGLTNTEAFF. In DNA, the CDR3 is TGCGCCAGCAGCTTGGCCTCTGGACTTACGAACACTGAAGCTTTCTTT. The full variable domain, completed using reference TRBV5-1 and TRBJ1-1, is KAGVTQTPRYLIKTRGQQVTLSCSPISGHRSVSWYQQTPGQGLQFLFEYFSETQRNKGNFPGRFSGRQFSNSRSEMNVSTLELGDSALYLCASSLASGLTNTEAFFGQGTRLTVV.

This sequence joins TRBV6-5 and TRBJ1-1; D ambiguous. This CDR3 has 13 residues. The V end was cut by 2 bases, the J end by 2 bases, with 6 bases between. From germline, CDR1 is MNHEY and CDR2 SVGAGI. The CDR3 protein is CASSYLSNTEAFF. CDR3 DNA: TGTGCCAGCAGTTACCTCTCTAACACTGAAGCTTTCTTT.

The V and J genes are TRBV11-2 and TRBJ2-1; 8 bases map to TRBD2. Germline assignment: CDR1 SGHAT and CDR2 FQNNGV. V shed 2 bases, J shed 7 bases, and the junction held 7 bases outside the gene matches. The CDR3 is made up of 15 amino acids. The CDR3 DNA follows: TGTGCCAGCAGCTTAATAGCGGGGTCGGGAAATGAGCAGTTCTTC. It is translated as CASSLIAGSGNEQFF.

The rearrangement joins TRBV20-1 to TRBJ1-2; the D is unclear. The CDR3 contains 11 residues. Per the germline V gene, CDR1 is DFQATT and CDR2 is SNEGSKA (reference sequence). V was cut by 0 bases and J by 5 bases, with 4 bases left in between. DNA of the CDR3: TGCAGTGCTAGAGATCTATATGGCTACACCTTC. Translation gives CSARDLYGYTF.

The chain recombines TRBV14 with TRBJ2-3; no clear D gene. The CDR3 is made up of 13 amino acids. Trimming shortened V by 1 base and J by 2 bases, and 4 bases separated the two germline ends. The germline gives CDR1 SGHDN, CDR2 FVKESK. The CDR3 nucleotides read TGTGCCAGCAGCCAAGTTAACACAGATACGCAGTATTTT. Its translation: CASSQVNTDTQYF.

The chain employs TRBV4-2 and TRBJ1-5, with unresolved D. Germline V lookup: CDR1 LGHNA, CDR2 YNFKEQ. This CDR3 has 12 amino acids. The V end was cut by 0 bases, the J end by 7 bases, with 4 bases between. This chain's CDR3 is CASSQDQQPQHF. CDR3 nucleotide sequence: TGTGCCAGCAGCCAAGATCAACAGCCCCAGCATTTT.

This clone has a handful of counts. V and J are TRBV3-1 (or the pseudogene TRBV3-2) and TRBJ2-5; tentatively, D is TRBD1 (6 bases). The ends were cut back, 4 bases at V and 2 bases at J, with 11 bases in the middle. The CDR3 is 14 amino acids. Germline V gene lookup returns CDR1 LGHDT and CDR2 YNNKEL (reference sequence). Written as DNA, the CDR3 is TGTGCCAGCAGCCCAGGGGACGTACAAGAGACCCAGTACTTC. It yields the protein CASSPGDVQETQYF.